The table lists the clone carrying this TCR beta chain with many counts. Its antigen is unidentified. The data belong to a study of spatial heterogeneity in lung cancer. Study background: Fewer alpha-chain than beta-chain sequences were consistently detected. Regarding the study as a whole: For expanded intratumoral alpha and beta TCRs, counts tracked tumor mutation counts.

V was clipped by 3 bases and J by 5 bases, with 11 bases between them. CDR1 is GTSNPN and CDR2 is SVGIG in the germline V gene (reference sequence). The CDR3 is 14 residues long. Time point of the sample: sample taken at primary tumor resection. There were 75 or so donors, all of them untreated patients with early-stage non-small cell lung cancer. A unique molecular identifier was attached to every TCR cDNA molecule. Each CDR3 protein gets one entry after TCRdb re-called the 5' RACE reads with MiXCR. This sample has around 5,800 distinct CDR3 sequences; over 7.5% occur once, and the top ten carry under 30%.

The rearrangement uses TRBV30 and TRBJ1-6, with D uncertain. Here the sequenced sample was lung tumor tissue, taken at surgery. This TCR came from a female donor with early-stage non-small cell lung cancer. CDR3 nucleotides: TGTGCCTGGAGACGTGGGCAAAATAATTCACCCCTCCACTTT. This encodes CAWRRGQNNSPLHF. Full variable domain (outside the CDR3, taken from reference TRBV30 and TRBJ1-6): SQTIHQWPATLVQPVGSPLSLECTVEGTSNPNLYWYRQAAGRGLQLLFYSVGIGQISSEVPQNLSASRPQDRQFILSSKKLLLSDSGFYLCAWRRGQNNSPLHFGNGTRLTVT.